This passage covers 27 T cell receptor beta chains from one sample sequenced in a study of brain T cells in children with intractable seizures. Generated by immunoSEQ multiplex PCR, the TCRdb table keeps only in-frame clones and is missing some. The data contain tens of thousands of clones, 85% to 95% of them seen just once; the ten biggest clones take up 1.5%. The input for sequencing was peripheral blood, taken at surgery. The source of these receptors is a boy younger than two with tuberous sclerosis and intractable seizures.

V gene TRBV4-1 combines with J gene TRBJ2-7; TRBD2 matches at 9 bases. Unmatched junction bases numbered 5, after V lost 3 bases and J lost 2 bases. The CDR3 consists of 15 residues. Germline CDR1 reads MGHRA; CDR2 reads YSYEKL. The CDR3 DNA reads as TGCGCCAGCAGCCAGAGACTAGCGGTTACCTACGAGCAGTACTTC. Translating gives CASSQRLAVTYEQYF.

This sequence joins TRBV5-5 and TRBJ2-2; 8 nucleotides line up with TRBD2. The germline V gene encodes CDR1 SGHKS and CDR2 YYEKEE (reference sequence). The V segment lost 4 bases and the J segment 3 bases; nucleotides outside the gene matches: 11. CDR3 size: 17 residues. The CDR3 DNA is TGTGCCAGCAGCCCCTCCCCCGGGGGGGAGGACACCGGGGAGCTGTTTTTT. Its protein product is CASSPSPGGEDTGELFF.

Comments on this clone: Other nucleotide sequences in the sample specify the same CDR3. CDR3 sequence: CATSRDSYGYTF. For the CDR3, the DNA is TGTGCCACCAGCAGAGACTCCTATGGCTACACCTTC. The chain links TRBV15 to TRBJ1-2; D remains unclear. The CDR3 extends over 12 amino acids. Germline V gene lookup returns CDR1 LNHNV and CDR2 YYDKDF (reference sequence). Trimming cost V 0 bases and J 4 bases, with 3 bases left between them.

The rearrangement links TRBV6-5 to TRBJ1-2; D unresolved. The CDR3 contains 12 residues. Trimming took off 6 bases at V and 7 bases at J, with 12 bases between the two ends. CDR1 is MNHEY, CDR2 SVGAGI, per germline. CDR3: CASRVGWGGYTF. The DNA for the CDR3 is TGTGCCAGCAGGGTGGGGTGGGGTGGCTACACCTTC.

The chain is built from TRBV3-1 (or the pseudogene TRBV3-2) and TRBJ2-3; TRBD2 aligns across 7 bases. The germline gives CDR1 LGHDT, CDR2 YNNKEL (reference sequence). Trimming took 0 bases from V and 0 from J; bases not matched to a gene: 6. CDR3 length: 17 residues. The CDR3 here is CASSQDSLADSTDTQYF. CDR3 DNA: TGTGCCAGCAGCCAAGATTCTCTAGCGGACAGCACAGATACGCAGTATTTT.

This rearrangement joins TRBV30 to TRBJ1-2, with D maybe TRBD1 (6 bases). The germline gives CDR1 GTSNPN, CDR2 SVGIG (reference sequence). V lost 3 bases, J lost 7 bases, and 18 bases lay in between. The CDR3 is 14 amino acids. The CDR3 DNA reads as TGTGCCTGGAGCCCGGGACACCGGGGGGCTGGCTACACCTTC. Amino acid sequence: CAWSPGHRGAGYTF.

The rearrangement uses TRBV6-4 and TRBJ2-7; 9 bases agree with TRBD1. The J segment lost 3 bases and the V segment lost 6 bases, leaving 3 bases of the junction unmatched. Per the germline V gene, CDR1 is MRHNA and CDR2 is SNTAGT. The CDR3 spans 13 residues. The CDR3 nucleotides read TGTGCCAGCAGGTCGGGACAGGGCTACGAGCAGTACTTC. Translated, it gives CASRSGQGYEQYF.

The chain couples TRBV12-3 or TRBV12-4 to TRBJ2-7; 9 bases match TRBD2. This CDR3 is 13 amino acids long. V lost 8 bases, J lost 0 bases, and 2 bases stayed unmatched. The CDR3 is CASRLAASYEQYF. CDR3 nucleotide sequence: TGTGCCAGCCGACTAGCGGCCTCCTACGAGCAGTACTTC.

The chain joins TRBV5-6 to TRBJ1-2; D unresolved. The CDR3 totals 14 residues. CDR1 and CDR2 (germline): SGHDT, YYEEEE. V dropped 2 bases and J dropped 2 bases, with 10 bases sitting between them. The CDR3: CASSFRTANYGYTF. The CDR3 region has the DNA TGTGCCAGCAGCTTCCGTACAGCGAACTATGGCTACACCTTC.

This clone showed up just once. The chain uses TRBV5-1 and TRBJ2-2, with 10 bases aligning to TRBD2. CDR3 length equals 16 residues. With 0 bases clipped from V and 4 bases from J, the junction kept 3 bases outside the gene matches. Germline values: CDR1 SGHRS, CDR2 YFSETQ. The CDR3: CASSLGLAGVTGELFF. The CDR3, as DNA: TGCGCCAGCAGCTTGGGGCTAGCGGGGGTCACCGGGGAGCTGTTTTTT.

The chain links TRBV7-3 to TRBJ1-2; TRBD1 is a possible D gene (5 bases). Germline V gives CDR1 SGHTA, CDR2 FQGTGA. Trimming removed 6 bases at V and 0 bases at J, with 14 bases between. The CDR3 totals 15 residues. In DNA, the CDR3 is TGTGCCAGCAGTCCCGCGGCGGGACCTAACTATGGCTACACCTTC. This gives the protein CASSPAAGPNYGYTF. Using reference TRBV7-3 and TRBJ1-2 for the parts outside the CDR3, the full variable domain is GAGVSQTPSNKVTEKGKYVELRCDPISGHTALYWYRQSLGQGPEFLIYFQGTGAADDSGLPNDRFFAVRPEGSVSTLKIQRTERGDSAVYLCASSPAAGPNYGYTFGSGTRLTVV.

The chain links TRBV5-6 to TRBJ2-1; 9 nucleotides align to TRBD2. V shed 4 bases, J shed 3 bases, and the junction held 5 bases outside the gene matches. Germline V gives CDR1 SGHDT, CDR2 YYEEEE. The CDR3 contains 15 residues. CDR3 residues: CASSPGRGGYNEQFF. The CDR3 nucleotides read TGTGCCAGCAGCCCGGGGCGGGGGGGCTACAATGAGCAGTTCTTC.

CDR3 sequence reads: CASSQERRRVYEQYF. The CDR3 DNA reads as TGCGCCAGCAGCCAAGAGCGGAGAAGGGTCTACGAGCAGTACTTC. This sequence joins TRBV4-1 and TRBJ2-7; D remains ambiguous. Germline CDR1 reads MGHRA; CDR2 reads YSYEKL. CDR3 length: 15 residues. V dropped 0 bases and J dropped 3 bases, with 12 bases sitting between them.

The chain is built from TRBV19 and TRBJ1-1; no clear D. The CDR3 covers 12 residues. V lost 5 bases to trimming and J lost 5 bases, with 9 bases between them. Germline assignment: CDR1 LNHDA and CDR2 SQIVND (reference sequence). CDR3 loop: CASSREGTEAFF. The CDR3 DNA is TGTGCCAGTAGTCGGGAGGGAACTGAAGCTTTCTTT.

The chain carries TRBV4-1 and TRBJ2-4, with unresolved D. The V gene's germline CDR1 is MGHRA and CDR2 YSYEKL. The CDR3 has 14 amino acids. Trimming removed 5 bases at V and 12 bases at J, with 20 bases between. CDR3 nucleotides: TGCGCCAGCAGCGCGAGTCTAGGAAATTCAAATCAGTACTTC. Translation gives CASSASLGNSNQYF.

The chain couples TRBV20-1 to TRBJ2-1; 11 bases match TRBD2. Trimming at V came to 3 bases and at J to 8 bases, leaving 12 bases not matched to a gene. The CDR3 is 16 amino acids. Germline CDR1 DFQATT, CDR2 SNEGSKA (reference sequence). This CDR3 is CSASPGTSGDLDEQFF. The CDR3 DNA reads as TGCAGTGCTAGTCCCGGGACTAGCGGTGATCTCGATGAGCAGTTCTTC.

This chain links TRBV30 with TRBJ1-1; tentative D call: TRBD1 (6 bases). This CDR3 spans 14 amino acids. Germline loops: CDR1 GTSNPN, CDR2 SVGIG (reference sequence). V gave up 2 bases and J gave up 1 base, with 11 bases separating them. CDR3 coding DNA: TGTGCCTGGAGTATGGGGACAACGAACACTGAAGCTTTCTTT. Amino acid sequence: CAWSMGTTNTEAFF. The variable domain in full, completed from reference TRBV30 and TRBJ1-1, reads SQTIHQWPATLVQPVGSPLSLECTVEGTSNPNLYWYRQAAGRGLQLLFYSVGIGQISSEVPQNLSASRPQDRQFILSSKKLLLSDSGFYLCAWSMGTTNTEAFFGQGTRLTVV.

The chain couples TRBV24-1 to TRBJ2-1; TRBD2 aligns across 7 bases. This CDR3 region has 18 residues. From germline, CDR1 is KGHDR and CDR2 SFDVKD. V lost 4 bases to trimming and J lost 0 bases; unmatched junction nucleotides: 11. The CDR3 loop reads CATSERALLAHSYNEQFF. CDR3 nucleotide sequence: TGTGCCACCAGTGAGAGGGCCCTACTAGCGCACTCCTACAATGAGCAGTTCTTC.

CDR3 loop: CASKFRGMNTEAFF. CDR3 in DNA: TGTGCCAGTAAATTCAGGGGGATGAACACTGAAGCTTTCTTT. This chain joins TRBV19 and TRBJ1-1; 7 bases are shared with TRBD1. J gave up 0 bases and V 7 bases, and 5 bases lay outside the gene matches. The CDR3 is made up of 14 amino acids. In germline, CDR1 is LNHDA, CDR2 SQIVND (reference sequence).

The rearrangement joins TRBV9 to TRBJ2-7; D call uncertain. The germline V and J ends were trimmed by 0 bases and 0 bases, with 10 bases remaining between them. The CDR3 contains 15 residues. The V gene's germline CDR1 is SGDLS and CDR2 YYNGEE. The CDR3 spells CASSVGHASSYEQYF. DNA of the CDR3: TGTGCCAGCAGCGTAGGACACGCGAGCTCCTACGAGCAGTACTTC.

V and J are TRBV2 and TRBJ1-3; possible D gene TRBD1, 6 bases. Per the germline V gene, CDR1 is SNHLY and CDR2 is FYNNEI. V was cut by 8 bases and J by 0 bases, with 14 bases left in between. The CDR3 is 15 residues long. The CDR3 sequence: CASGRDTSSGNTIYF. CDR3 in DNA: TGTGCCAGCGGCCGGGACACAAGCTCTGGAAACACCATATATTTT.

The chain joins TRBV6-5 to TRBJ1-2, with 7 bases lining up with TRBD1. After removal of 6 bases from V and 4 bases from J, the junction contained 5 bases not matched to a gene. This CDR3 is 13 amino acids long. In germline, CDR1 is MNHEY, CDR2 SVGAGI. CDR3 loop: CASRGQEFYGYTF. As DNA, the CDR3 is TGTGCCAGCAGAGGACAGGAATTCTATGGCTACACCTTC.

The chain carries TRBV9 and TRBJ2-5, with 8 bases aligning to TRBD2. CDR1 is SGDLS and CDR2 is YYNGEE in the germline V gene. The CDR3 is 14 amino acids. V shed 0 bases and J 5 bases; nucleotides not matched to a gene: 3. The CDR3 is CASSVGGTRETQYF. For the CDR3, the DNA is TGTGCCAGCAGCGTAGGCGGGACTAGGGAGACCCAGTACTTC.

The chain has TRBV4-1 and TRBJ2-3; D is uncertain. The V end was cut by 3 bases, the J end by 4 bases, with 20 bases between. The CDR3 contains 17 residues. The germline CDR1 and CDR2 sequences are MGHRA and YSYEKL. This chain's CDR3 is CASSHRYTRDLADTQYF. The CDR3 nucleotides read TGCGCCAGCAGCCACCGCTACACAAGGGATCTCGCAGATACGCAGTATTTT.

This chain connects TRBV19 to TRBJ2-4, with TRBD2 identical over 10 bases. The trim removed 3 bases at V and 6 bases at J, leaving 11 bases unmatched. CDR1 LNHDA and CDR2 SQIVND come from the germline V gene (reference sequence). This CDR3 spans 17 amino acids. The CDR3 bases are TGTGCCAGTAGTATTCATTCTAGCGGGAGTTCTGGAAACATTCAGTACTTC. Translating gives CASSIHSSGSSGNIQYF.

The V gene is TRBV3-1 (or the pseudogene TRBV3-2), the J gene TRBJ2-1; 10 bases fit TRBD1. There are 17 residues in the CDR3. V trimming: 4 bases; J trimming: 10 bases; junction bases outside the gene matches: 16. Germline loops: CDR1 LGHDT, CDR2 YNNKEL (reference sequence). The CDR3 coding sequence is TGTGCCAGCAGCCGAGAACCCGGGACAGGGGAAATTCAGGAGCAGTTCTTC. Amino acid sequence: CASSREPGTGEIQEQFF.

This clone has just one count. This chain joins TRBV1 and TRBJ2-3; TRBD2 is the table's D call, not checked against the DNA. TRBV1 is noted as a pseudogene. The CDR3 consists of 19 residues. CDR3 nucleotides: TGCACCAGCAGCCAAGTTTTAGGTGCGCGGGGGCCTTACACAGATACGCAGTATTTT. It yields the protein CTSSQVLGARGPYTDTQYF.